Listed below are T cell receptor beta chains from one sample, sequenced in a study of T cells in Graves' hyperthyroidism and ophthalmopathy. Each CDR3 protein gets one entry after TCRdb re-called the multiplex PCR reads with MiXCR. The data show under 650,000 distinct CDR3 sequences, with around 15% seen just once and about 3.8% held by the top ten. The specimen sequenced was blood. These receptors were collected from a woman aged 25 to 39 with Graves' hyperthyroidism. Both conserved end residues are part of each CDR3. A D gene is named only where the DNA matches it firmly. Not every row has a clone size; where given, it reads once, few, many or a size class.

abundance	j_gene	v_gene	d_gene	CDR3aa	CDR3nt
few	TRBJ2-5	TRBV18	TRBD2	CASSPASGQETQYF	TGTGCCAGCTCACCCGCTAGCGGTCAAGAGACCCAGTACTTC
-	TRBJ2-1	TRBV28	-	CASRAGTVPNNEQFF	TGTGCCAGCAGAGCCGGGACGGTTCCTAACAATGAGCAGTTCTTC
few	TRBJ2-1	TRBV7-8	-	CASSYQGTLTFNEQFF	TGTGCCAGCAGTTATCAAGGGACTTTAACTTTCAATGAGCAGTTCTTC
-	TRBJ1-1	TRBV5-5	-	CASSLGGEKGMNTEAFF	TGTGCCAGCAGCTTGGGAGGGGAGAAGGGTATGAACACTGAAGCTTTCTTT
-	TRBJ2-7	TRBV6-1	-	CASSATRGFYEQYF	TGTGCCAGCAGTGCCACAAGGGGATTCTACGAGCAGTACTTC
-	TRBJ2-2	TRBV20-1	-	CSAISTRANTGELFF	TGCAGTGCTATTTCGACTAGGGCGAACACCGGGGAGCTGTTTTTT
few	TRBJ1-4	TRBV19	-	CASSRGGLTEKLFF	TGTGCCAGTAGTAGAGGGGGACTTACTGAAAAACTGTTTTTT
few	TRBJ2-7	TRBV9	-	CASTEIRYEQYF	TGTGCCAGCACCGAAATCCGCTACGAGCAGTACTTC
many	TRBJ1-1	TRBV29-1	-	CSVEAAGTSGTEAFF	TGCAGCGTTGAAGCCGCCGGGACATCGGGCACTGAAGCTTTCTTT
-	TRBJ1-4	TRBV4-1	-	CASSQPSEKLFF	TGCGCCAGCAGCCAACCCAGTGAAAAACTGTTTTTT
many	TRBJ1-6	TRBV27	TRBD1	CASSPPDRSLGSPLHF	TGTGCCAGCAGTCCCCCGGACAGGTCCCTAGGCTCACCCCTCCACTTT
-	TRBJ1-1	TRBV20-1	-	CSVGLRNTEAFF	TGCAGTGTAGGGTTGAGAAACACTGAAGCTTTCTTT
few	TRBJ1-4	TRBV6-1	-	CASRRDGTTNEKLFF	TGTGCCAGCAGGCGGGACGGAACAACTAATGAAAAACTGTTTTTT
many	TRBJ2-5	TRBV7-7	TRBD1	CASSLGQGKRETQYF	TGTGCTAGCAGCTTAGGACAGGGGAAACGGGAGACCCAGTACTTC
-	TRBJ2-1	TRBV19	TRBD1	CASSIDRTGGEFF	TGTGCCAGTAGTATAGACCGGACAGGGGGTGAGTTCTTC
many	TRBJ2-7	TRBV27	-	CASSLSESYEQYF	TGTGCCAGCAGTTTATCAGAGTCCTACGAGCAGTACTTC
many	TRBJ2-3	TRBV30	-	CAWSVRVADTQYF	TGTGCCTGGAGTGTGCGGGTTGCAGATACGCAGTATTTT
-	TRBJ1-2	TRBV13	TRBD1	CASAVQAGGAENFYGYTF	TGTGCCAGCGCGGTACAGGCAGGGGGCGCGGAAAATTTTTATGGCTACACCTTC
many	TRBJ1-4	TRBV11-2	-	CASSFDEKLFF	TGTGCCAGCAGCTTTGATGAAAAACTGTTTTTT
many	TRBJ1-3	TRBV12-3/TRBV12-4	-	CASSAGLAGNTIYF	TGTGCCAGCAGTGCAGGGCTCGCTGGAAACACCATATATTTT
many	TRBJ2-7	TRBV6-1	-	CASSWTEGSSYEQYF	TGTGCCAGCAGCTGGACAGAGGGCAGCTCCTACGAGCAGTACTTC
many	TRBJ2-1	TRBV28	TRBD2	CASSAYLAGTNEQFF	TGTGCCAGCAGTGCGTACCTAGCGGGTACAAATGAGCAGTTCTTC
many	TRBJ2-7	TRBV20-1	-	CSARAGPDRSYEQYF	TGCAGTGCTAGAGCGGGGCCTGACAGATCCTACGAGCAGTACTTC
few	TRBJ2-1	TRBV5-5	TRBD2	CASSYGGGYNEQFF	TGTGCCAGCAGCTACGGGGGGGGCTACAATGAGCAGTTCTTC
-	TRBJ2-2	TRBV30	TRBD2	CAWSGRGSNPGELFF	TGTGCCTGGTCGGGGCGGGGGTCCAACCCCGGGGAGCTGTTTTTT
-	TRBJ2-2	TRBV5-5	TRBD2	CASSSPKLEGPAGVAGELFF	TGTGCCAGCAGCTCCCCAAAACTAGAGGGACCAGCGGGAGTAGCCGGGGAGCTGTTTTTT
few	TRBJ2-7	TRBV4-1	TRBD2	CASSQLAGSEYEQYF	TGCGCCAGCAGCCAACTAGCGGGATCAGAGTACGAGCAGTACTTC
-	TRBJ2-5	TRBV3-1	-	CASSHIRLRGQETQYF	TGTGCCAGCAGCCATATAAGATTAAGGGGCCAAGAGACCCAGTACTTC
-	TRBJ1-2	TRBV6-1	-	CASRGTAGSGYTF	TGTGCCAGCAGAGGGACGGCGGGTTCGGGCTACACCTTC
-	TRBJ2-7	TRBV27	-	CATAEGTRTYEQYF	TGTGCCACCGCGGAGGGTACACGTACCTACGAGCAGTACTTC
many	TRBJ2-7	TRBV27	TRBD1	CASSTRQGRAYEQYF	TGTGCCAGCAGTACGAGACAGGGTAGGGCCTACGAGCAGTACTTC
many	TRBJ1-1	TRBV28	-	CASSSEFAGNTEAFF	TGTGCCAGCAGTTCAGAGTTTGCGGGGAACACTGAAGCTTTCTTT
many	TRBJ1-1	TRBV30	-	CAWSTGRGNTEAFF	TGTGCCTGGAGTACGGGTAGGGGGAACACTGAAGCTTTCTTT
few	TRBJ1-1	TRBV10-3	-	CAISESMEKAFF	TGTGCCATCAGTGAGTCAATGGAGAAAGCTTTCTTT
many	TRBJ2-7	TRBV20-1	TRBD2	CSARDVGGPSYEQYF	TGCAGTGCTAGAGACGTGGGAGGGCCGTCCTACGAGCAGTACTTC
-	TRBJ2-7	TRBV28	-	CADSFYQKFYEQYF	TGTGCCGACAGTTTCTATCAGAAATTCTACGAGCAGTACTTC
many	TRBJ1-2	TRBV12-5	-	CASGFAPTGTYGYTF	TGTGCTAGTGGTTTCGCCCCGACAGGCACCTATGGCTACACCTTC
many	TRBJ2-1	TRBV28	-	CASSSGTRISYNEQFF	TGTGCCAGCAGTTCCGGGACGCGAATCTCCTACAATGAGCAGTTCTTC
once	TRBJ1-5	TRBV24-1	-	CATGGGGNQPQHF	TGTGCCACCGGTGGGGGGGGCAATCAGCCCCAGCATTTT
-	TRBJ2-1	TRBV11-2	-	CASSFLGSLGDEQFF	TGTGCCAGCAGCTTCCTGGGCTCCCTCGGGGATGAGCAGTTCTTC
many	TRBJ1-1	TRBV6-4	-	CASSDPPAGLNTEAFF	TGTGCCAGCAGTGACCCTCCCGCGGGTTTGAACACTGAAGCTTTCTTT
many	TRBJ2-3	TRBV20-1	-	CSARDPGTTDTQYF	TGCAGTGCTAGAGATCCTGGGACCACAGATACGCAGTATTTT
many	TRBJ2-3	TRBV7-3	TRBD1	CASSLKGQLTDTQYF	TGTGCCAGCAGCTTAAAGGGACAGCTCACAGATACGCAGTATTTT
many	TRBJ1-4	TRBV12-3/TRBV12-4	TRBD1	CASSPPTGGEKLFF	TGTGCCAGCAGTCCCCCGACAGGGGGGGAAAAACTGTTTTTT
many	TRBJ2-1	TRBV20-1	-	CSARLPLIERYNEQFF	TGCAGTGCTAGACTCCCCTTAATCGAGCGGTACAATGAGCAGTTCTTC
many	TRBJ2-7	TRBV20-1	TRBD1	CSADPGTEYYEQYF	TGCAGTGCCGATCCCGGGACAGAGTACTACGAGCAGTACTTC
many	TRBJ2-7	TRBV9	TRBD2	CASSVGGLAGRYEQYF	TGTGCCAGCAGCGTAGGGGGACTAGCGGGAAGGTACGAGCAGTACTTC
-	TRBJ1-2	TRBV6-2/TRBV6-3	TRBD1	CASRSTGVYGHTF	TGTGCCAGCAGAAGTACAGGGGTCTATGGCCACACCTTC
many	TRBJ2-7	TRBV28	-	CASSLQGPSSYEQYF	TGTGCCAGCAGTTTACAAGGGCCGAGCTCCTACGAGCAGTACTTC
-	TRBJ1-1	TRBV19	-	CASSEWGRVNTEAFF	TGTGCCAGTAGCGAGTGGGGTAGGGTGAACACTGAAGCTTTCTTT